This is a list of T cell receptor beta chains from one sample in a study of low-dose radiotherapy and immunotherapy resistance in tumors. Via MiXCR, TCRdb re-called the reads, giving one row per CDR3 protein. The sample includes tens of thousands of distinct CDR3 sequences, 12% of them seen just once. The sequencing here drew on PBMCs, taken before treatment. These receptors were collected from a female donor with ovarian cancer. Both conserved end residues are part of each CDR3. Each record gives: V gene, clone size, D gene, J gene, CDR3 protein, CDR3 DNA. D genes are given only for firm matches. The size field is filled for only some rows; it gives once, few, many or a size class.

>TRBV7-9|many|NA|TRBJ2-5
CASSLRGAGQETQYF
TGTGCCAGCAGCTTAAGGGGGGCCGGGCAAGAGACCCAGTACTTC
>TRBV27|many|TRBD2|TRBJ2-1
CASSKRSGGVSYNEQFF
TGTGCCAGCAGCAAGCGTAGCGGGGGAGTTTCGTACAATGAGCAGTTCTTC
>TRBV30|many|TRBD1|TRBJ1-1
CALGTGWNTEAFF
TGTGCCCTAGGGACAGGGTGGAACACTGAAGCTTTCTTT
>TRBV2|few|TRBD1|TRBJ1-2
CASSEVQGVSGYTF
TGTGCCAGCAGTGAAGTGCAGGGGGTGTCTGGCTACACCTTC
>TRBV2|many|NA|TRBJ1-3
CASSEEPPKVGNTIYF
TGTGCCAGCAGTGAAGAGCCACCCAAAGTAGGAAACACCATATATTTT
>TRBV5-5|many|NA|TRBJ1-1
CASSLGWNTEAFF
TGTGCCAGCAGCTTGGGATGGAACACTGAAGCTTTCTTT
>TRBV28|few|TRBD1|TRBJ1-1
CSSSFPDRVYEAFF
TGTTCCAGCAGTTTCCCGGACAGGGTATATGAAGCTTTCTTT
>TRBV20-1|many|TRBD1|TRBJ1-4
CSARDRVFEKLFF
TGCAGTGCGAGGGACAGGGTATTTGAAAAACTGTTTTTT
>TRBV6-2/TRBV6-3|many|TRBD1|TRBJ1-5
CASRLDRVGNQPQHF
TGTGCCAGCAGGCTTGACAGGGTCGGCAATCAGCCCCAGCATTTT
>TRBV19|many|NA|TRBJ2-3
CASSIAKGLSAGDTQYF
TGTGCCAGTAGTATAGCCAAGGGACTTTCCGCAGGAGATACGCAGTATTTT
>TRBV19|many|TRBD2|TRBJ2-1
CASSRSGLAGGYNEQFF
TGTGCCAGTAGTAGATCGGGACTAGCGGGGGGATACAATGAGCAGTTCTTC
>TRBV10-1|many|NA|TRBJ1-2
CASNGRGYGYTF
TGCGCCAGCAACGGACGGGGCTATGGCTACACCTTC
>TRBV7-9|many|NA|TRBJ1-1
CASSLESTLRGRFAEAFF
TGTGCCAGCAGCTTAGAGTCGACGCTAAGGGGACGGTTCGCTGAAGCTTTCTTT
>TRBV12-3/TRBV12-4|many|NA|TRBJ2-3
CASSFGAVTSTDTQYF
TGTGCCAGCAGTTTTGGAGCAGTAACTAGCACAGATACGCAGTATTTT
>TRBV7-9|many|TRBD2|TRBJ2-7
CASSFTSATGEQYF
TGTGCCAGCAGCTTTACTAGCGCGACGGGGGAGCAGTACTTC
>TRBV28|medium-sized|NA|TRBJ2-7
CANGTNLYEQYF
TGTGCCAATGGGACAAACCTGTACGAGCAGTACTTC
>TRBV12-3/TRBV12-4|many|TRBD1|TRBJ1-1
CASSILAGGSGAFF
TGTGCCAGCAGTATCCTGGCAGGGGGCAGCGGAGCTTTCTTT
>TRBV20-1|many|NA|TRBJ2-7
CSAGTGVGSYEQYF
TGCAGTGCTGGAACTGGCGTAGGCTCCTACGAGCAGTACTTC
>TRBV6-8|many|NA|TRBJ2-7
CASGRTYEQYF
TGTGCCAGCGGGCGGACGTACGAGCAGTACTTC
>TRBV7-9|many|NA|TRBJ2-2
CASSAYTGELFF
TGTGCCAGCAGCGCCTACACCGGGGAGCTGTTTTTT
>TRBV10-2|many|NA|TRBJ1-1
CASSEFLSAEAFF
TGCGCCAGCAGTGAGTTCCTGTCGGCTGAAGCTTTCTTT
>TRBV20-1|NA|TRBD1|TRBJ2-1
CSAKGVGDREFF
TGCAGCGCTAAAGGCGTGGGGGACAGGGAGTTCTTC
>TRBV5-1|many|TRBD2|TRBJ2-7
CASSLTSGSYEQYF
TGTGCCAGCAGTTTGACTAGCGGGTCCTACGAGCAGTACTTC
>TRBV7-3|many|TRBD1|TRBJ2-1
CASSSGGGTYNEQFF
TGTGCCAGCAGCTCAGGGGGCGGTACATACAATGAGCAGTTCTTC
>TRBV5-1|NA|NA|TRBJ2-7
CASSRDRSYEQYF
TGCGCCAGCAGCCGGGATAGGAGCTACGAGCAGTACTTC
>TRBV5-5|many|NA|TRBJ2-7
CAGSLAGLEGGEQYF
TGTGCCGGCAGCTTGGCTGGGTTGGAGGGCGGCGAGCAGTACTTC
>TRBV19|many|NA|TRBJ2-1
CASSIFGGNEQFF
TGTGCCAGTAGTATTTTCGGAGGGAATGAGCAGTTCTTC
>TRBV10-3|NA|NA|TRBJ2-7
CAISAAEDTGELYF
TGTGCCATCAGTGCGGCCGAAGACACCGGGGAGCTGTACTTC
>TRBV10-3|NA|TRBD1|TRBJ2-2
CAARDSYTGELFF
TGTGCCGCCCGGGACAGTTACACCGGGGAGCTGTTTTTT
>TRBV30|many|NA|TRBJ2-3
CAWSVPGVTDTQYF
TGTGCCTGGAGTGTACCGGGGGTCACAGATACGCAGTATTTT
>TRBV4-3|NA|TRBD2|TRBJ2-3
CASSPREGPTDTQYF
TGCGCCAGCAGCCCGCGGGAGGGCCCCACAGATACGCAGTATTTT
>TRBV2|many|TRBD2|TRBJ2-7
CASNGLAGAYEQYF
TGTGCCAGCAACGGACTAGCGGGGGCCTACGAGCAGTACTTC
>TRBV24-1|many|NA|TRBJ1-6
CATSELRASSSYNSPLHF
TGTGCCACCAGTGAACTTCGGGCCTCTAGCTCCTATAATTCACCCCTCCACTTT
>TRBV4-1|NA|NA|TRBJ2-1
CASSQADFPSNEQFF
TGCGCCAGCAGCCAAGCTGACTTCCCTTCCAATGAGCAGTTCTTC
>TRBV6-2/TRBV6-3|many|TRBD1|TRBJ1-2
CASRVTGAYGYTF
TGTGCCAGCAGAGTCACAGGGGCCTATGGCTACACCTTC
>TRBV20-1|many|TRBD1|TRBJ2-3
CSAPSGGPTDTQYF
TGCAGTGCGCCTTCAGGGGGTCCCACAGATACGCAGTATTTT
>TRBV20-1|many|TRBD2|TRBJ2-1
CSARSSGGNYNEQFF
TGCAGTGCTAGGTCTAGCGGGGGGAATTACAATGAGCAGTTCTTC
>TRBV10-3|many|TRBD1|TRBJ1-1
CATTDRGNTEAFF
TGTGCCACCACAGACAGGGGGAACACTGAAGCTTTCTTT
>TRBV21-1|few|NA|TRBJ2-6
CASSSTGGCDSGANVLTF
TGTGCCAGCAGCTCCACGGGGGGGTGCGACTCTGGGGCCAACGTCCTGACTTTC
>TRBV2|many|NA|TRBJ2-1
CASSDEKKNALLFFYNEQFF
TGTGCCAGCAGTGATGAGAAAAAAAATGCGTTGCTCTTTTTCTACAATGAGCAGTTCTTC
>TRBV4-1|few|NA|TRBJ2-7
CASSRPGTRDFYEQYF
TGCGCCAGCAGCCGACCCGGGACACGGGACTTCTACGAGCAGTACTTC
>TRBV4-2|many|NA|TRBJ1-5
CASSQEGPRPQHF
TGTGCCAGCAGCCAAGAGGGTCCACGGCCCCAGCATTTT
>TRBV18|NA|NA|TRBJ1-1
CASSRGVGTEAFF
TGTGCCAGCTCACGGGGAGTAGGCACTGAAGCTTTCTTT
>TRBV14|many|NA|TRBJ1-1
CASSQGLFRQIF
TGTGCCAGCAGCCAAGGTTTGTTCAGGCAGATCTTT
>TRBV7-9|few|NA|TRBJ1-6
CASSFWGWNSPLHF
TGTGCCAGCAGCTTTTGGGGGTGGAATTCACCCCTCCACTTT
>TRBV2|many|TRBD2|TRBJ2-3
CASSEGLALQYF
TGTGCCAGCAGTGAGGGACTAGCGCTGCAGTATTTT
>TRBV18|many|NA|TRBJ1-1
CASSPTITRTEAFF
TGTGCCAGCTCACCAACAATAACAAGGACTGAAGCTTTCTTT